This is a list of T cell receptor beta chains from one sample in a study of early T cells in non-severe SARS-CoV-2 infection. TCRdb fed the 5' RACE reads into MiXCR, producing one record per CDR3 protein. In the table there are approximately 70,000 distinct CDR3 sequences, roughly 4.6% of which are singletons. Material: whole blood, obtained at baseline. The receptors here all came from an adult who was a healthcare worker with PCR-confirmed SARS-CoV-2 infection or an uninfected control (not recorded which). The donor label of this sample is uncertain. Each CDR3 is given with its conserved first and last residue. Fields, in order: clone size, V gene, D gene, J gene, CDR3 protein, CDR3 DNA. The D gene is left open where the match is weak. A clone size is listed for some rows: how often the clone was seen (once, few, many), or a class if it is expanded.

few	TRBV28	-	TRBJ1-1	CASRPGERVITEAFF	TGTGCCAGCAGACCAGGGGAGAGGGTAATCACTGAAGCTTTCTTT
many	TRBV7-3	TRBD1	TRBJ1-1	CASSFQGEYTEAFF	TGTGCCAGCAGCTTTCAGGGGGAATACACTGAAGCTTTCTTT
-	TRBV5-1	-	TRBJ2-2	CASSLDGTYTGELFF	TGCGCCAGCAGCTTAGACGGGACCTACACCGGGGAGCTGTTTTTT
few	TRBV12-3/TRBV12-4	-	TRBJ1-5	CASSRKRDQPQHF	TGTGCCAGCAGTCGAAAGAGGGATCAGCCCCAGCATTTT
many	TRBV7-7	-	TRBJ2-5	CASSPRGRETQYF	TGTGCTAGCAGCCCTAGAGGGAGGGAGACCCAGTACTTC
-	TRBV11-2	-	TRBJ1-6	CASSLAYGDNSPLHF	TGTGCCAGCAGCTTGGCCTATGGGGATAATTCACCCCTCCACTTT
few	TRBV12-5	TRBD2	TRBJ2-1	CASGLGLAGLSYNEQFF	TGTGCTAGTGGTCTCGGACTAGCGGGGTTGTCCTACAATGAGCAGTTCTTC
many	TRBV30	-	TRBJ1-1	CAWRSRGTAEAFF	TGTGCCTGGAGATCAAGGGGGACGGCTGAAGCTTTCTTT
few	TRBV19	-	TRBJ1-5	CASSLDRNQPQHF	TGTGCCAGTAGTCTGGACAGAAATCAGCCCCAGCATTTT
many	TRBV10-3	-	TRBJ2-5	CAISEGQETQYF	TGTGCCATCAGTGAGGGACAAGAGACCCAGTACTTC
-	TRBV25-1	-	TRBJ1-2	CASSESGGRFYYGYTF	TGTGCCAGCAGTGAATCGGGGGGCAGGTTTTACTATGGCTACACCTTC
many	TRBV20-1	TRBD2	TRBJ2-3	CSARVPSGGPTDTQYF	TGCAGTGCTAGAGTACCTAGCGGGGGGCCCACAGATACGCAGTATTTT
many	TRBV5-5	-	TRBJ1-2	CASSSAGDTTNYGYTF	TGTGCCAGCAGCTCCGCCGGGGACACCACTAACTATGGCTACACCTTC
many	TRBV5-1	-	TRBJ2-5	CASSLAVRLEGETQYF	TGCGCCAGCAGCTTGGCCGTTAGACTCGAGGGGGAGACCCAGTACTTC
many	TRBV6-5	-	TRBJ2-1	CASRPRLEWEQFF	TGTGCCAGCAGACCCAGACTAGAGTGGGAGCAGTTCTTC
many	TRBV20-1	-	TRBJ2-7	CSARNHMRTVGFEQYF	TGCAGTGCTAGGAACCATATGAGGACAGTCGGGTTCGAGCAGTACTTC
many	TRBV10-3	-	TRBJ2-3	CAAETPGGARADTQYF	TGTGCCGCCGAGACCCCCGGGGGCGCGAGGGCAGATACGCAGTATTTT
few	TRBV27	-	TRBJ2-3	CASSSMRGTDTQYF	TGTGCCAGCAGTTCTATGAGGGGCACAGATACGCAGTATTTT
many	TRBV18	-	TRBJ2-3	CASSPSDRSRDTQYF	TGTGCCAGCTCACCATCGGACCGAAGTAGGGATACGCAGTATTTT
many	TRBV6-6	TRBD1	TRBJ2-1	CASSPRQGARYNEQFF	TGTGCCAGCAGTCCACGACAGGGGGCTAGGTACAATGAGCAGTTCTTC
many	TRBV18	-	TRBJ1-1	CASSPGGRNMNTEAFF	TGTGCCAGCTCACCGGGGGGGCGAAACATGAACACTGAAGCTTTCTTT
-	TRBV11-2	-	TRBJ2-7	CASSLVGSWEQYF	TGTGCCAGCAGCTTAGTGGGTTCCTGGGAGCAGTACTTC
many	TRBV29-1	-	TRBJ1-2	CSVLPRANYGYTF	TGCAGCGTTTTACCCAGGGCCAACTATGGCTACACCTTC
many	TRBV12-3/TRBV12-4	-	TRBJ2-7	CASSLGGNEQYF	TGTGCCAGCAGTTTAGGGGGCAACGAGCAGTACTTC
many	TRBV20-1	-	TRBJ1-1	CSAEVPELNTEAFF	TGCAGTGCCGAGGTCCCCGAACTGAACACTGAAGCTTTCTTT
many	TRBV28	-	TRBJ2-5	CASGGVQGTQYF	TGTGCCAGCGGCGGCGTCCAGGGGACCCAGTACTTC
-	TRBV25-1	-	TRBJ2-3	CASTRNWDQSPDTQYF	TGTGCCAGCACCCGAAATTGGGACCAATCGCCAGATACGCAGTATTTT
few	TRBV19	-	TRBJ2-5	CASSTRGLETQYF	TGTGCCAGTAGCACGAGGGGGTTGGAGACCCAGTACTTC
few	TRBV5-1	-	TRBJ2-6	CASTPYSGANVLTF	TGCGCCAGCACCCCTTACTCTGGGGCCAACGTCCTGACTTTC
many	TRBV11-1	TRBD1	TRBJ1-2	CASSLPGTGRHGYTF	TGTGCCAGCAGCCTACCCGGGACAGGGAGACATGGCTACACCTTC
-	TRBV5-8	TRBD1	TRBJ2-7	CASSLPGQGREQYF	TGTGCCAGCAGCCTTCCGGGACAGGGGCGCGAGCAGTACTTC
few	TRBV7-9	TRBD1	TRBJ1-3	CASRYTGTGRNTIYF	TGTGCCAGCAGATATACCGGGACAGGGAGAAACACCATATATTTT
many	TRBV28	-	TRBJ1-5	CASSLIRGLYQPQHF	TGTGCCAGCAGTTTAATCAGGGGATTATACCAGCCCCAGCATTTT